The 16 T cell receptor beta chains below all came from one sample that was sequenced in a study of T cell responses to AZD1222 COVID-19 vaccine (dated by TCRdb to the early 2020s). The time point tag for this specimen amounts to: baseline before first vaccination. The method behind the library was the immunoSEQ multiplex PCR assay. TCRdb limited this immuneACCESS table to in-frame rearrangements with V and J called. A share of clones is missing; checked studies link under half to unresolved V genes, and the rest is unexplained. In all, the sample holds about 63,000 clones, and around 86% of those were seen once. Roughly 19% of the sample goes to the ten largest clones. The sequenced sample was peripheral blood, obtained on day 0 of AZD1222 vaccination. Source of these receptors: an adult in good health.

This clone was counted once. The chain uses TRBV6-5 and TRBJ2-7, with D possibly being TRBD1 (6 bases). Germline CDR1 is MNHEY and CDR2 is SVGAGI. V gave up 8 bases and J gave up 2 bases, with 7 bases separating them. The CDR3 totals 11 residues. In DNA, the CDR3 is TGTGCCAGCGGGGGCGCCTACGAGCAGTACTTC. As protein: CASGGAYEQYF.

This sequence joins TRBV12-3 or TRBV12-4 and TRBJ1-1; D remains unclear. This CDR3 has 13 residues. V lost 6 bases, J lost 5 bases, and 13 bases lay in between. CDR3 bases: TGTGCCAGCAGGTCAGGAGATAGGACTGAAGCTTTCTTT. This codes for CASRSGDRTEAFF.

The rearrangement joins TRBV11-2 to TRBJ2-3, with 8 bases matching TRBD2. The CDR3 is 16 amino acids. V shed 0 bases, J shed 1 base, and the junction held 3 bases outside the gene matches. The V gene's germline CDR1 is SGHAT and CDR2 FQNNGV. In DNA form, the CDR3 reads TGTGCCAGCAGCTTAGATCCGGGGGGGCGCACAGATACGCAGTATTTT. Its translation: CASSLDPGGRTDTQYF. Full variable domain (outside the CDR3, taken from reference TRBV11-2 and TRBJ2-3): EAGVAQSPRYKIIEKRQSVAFWCNPISGHATLYWYQQILGQGPKLLIQFQNNGVVDDSQLPKDRFSAERLKGVDSTLKIQPAKLEDSAVYLCASSLDPGGRTDTQYFGPGTRLTVL.

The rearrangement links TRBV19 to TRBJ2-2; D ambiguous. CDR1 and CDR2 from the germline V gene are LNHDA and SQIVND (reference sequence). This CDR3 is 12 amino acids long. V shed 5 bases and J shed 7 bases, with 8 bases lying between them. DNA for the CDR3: TGTGCCAGTAGTGCCCGAATCGGGGAGCTGTTTTTT. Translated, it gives CASSARIGELFF.

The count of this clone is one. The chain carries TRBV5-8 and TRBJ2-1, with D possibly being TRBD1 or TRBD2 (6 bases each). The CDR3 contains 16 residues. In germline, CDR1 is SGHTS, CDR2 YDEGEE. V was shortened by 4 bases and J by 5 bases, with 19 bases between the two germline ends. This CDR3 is CASSLFGGGGHNEQFF. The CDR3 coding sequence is TGTGCCAGCAGCCTCTTCGGGGGCGGTGGGCACAATGAGCAGTTCTTC. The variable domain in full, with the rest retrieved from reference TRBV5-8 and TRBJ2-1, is EAGVTQSPTHLIKTRGQQATLRCSPISGHTSVYWYQQALGLGLQFLLWYDEGEERNRGNFPPRFSGRQFPNYSSELNVNALELEDSALYLCASSLFGGGGHNEQFFGPGTRLTVL.

CDR3 region: CASRAIGDAYGYTF. CDR3 nucleotide sequence: TGTGCCAGCAGGGCAATTGGGGACGCCTATGGCTACACCTTC. The chain carries TRBV6-5 and TRBJ1-2; possibly TRBD1 for D (5 bases). Germline V gives CDR1 MNHEY, CDR2 SVGAGI. Between the trimmed V and J ends, which lost 6 bases and 4 bases, there was a span of 15 bases. This CDR3 has 14 amino acids.

The CDR3 bases are TGTGCCAGCATCGGTGCCGGGACACGCAATTCACCCCTCCACTTT. Translating gives CASIGAGTRNSPLHF. This chain links TRBV6-6 with TRBJ1-6; a possible D gene is TRBD1 (6 bases). In germline, CDR1 is MNHNY, CDR2 SVGAGI (reference sequence). The germline V and J ends were trimmed by 7 bases and 7 bases, with 17 bases remaining between them. This CDR3 contains 15 residues.

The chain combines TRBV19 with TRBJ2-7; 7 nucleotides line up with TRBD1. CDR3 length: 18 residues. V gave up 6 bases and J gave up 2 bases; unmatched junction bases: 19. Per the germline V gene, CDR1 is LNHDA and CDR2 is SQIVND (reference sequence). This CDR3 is CASSRWGSDRSVPYEQYF. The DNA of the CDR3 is TGTGCCAGTAGCCGTTGGGGTTCGGACAGGTCGGTCCCCTACGAGCAGTACTTC.

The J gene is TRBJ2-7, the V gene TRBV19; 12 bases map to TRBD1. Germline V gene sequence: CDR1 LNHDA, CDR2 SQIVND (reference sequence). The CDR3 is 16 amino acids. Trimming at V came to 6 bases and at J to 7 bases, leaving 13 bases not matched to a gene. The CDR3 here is CASSPLRGQGASEQYF. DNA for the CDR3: TGTGCCAGTAGCCCCCTAAGGGGACAGGGGGCAAGTGAGCAGTACTTC.

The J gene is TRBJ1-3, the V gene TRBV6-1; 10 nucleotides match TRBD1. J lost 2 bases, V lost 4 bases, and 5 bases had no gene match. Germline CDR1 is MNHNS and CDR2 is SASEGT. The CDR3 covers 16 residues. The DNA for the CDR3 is TGTGCCAGCAGTGTAAGCGGGACAGGGGCTGGAAACACCATATATTTT. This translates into CASSVSGTGAGNTIYF.

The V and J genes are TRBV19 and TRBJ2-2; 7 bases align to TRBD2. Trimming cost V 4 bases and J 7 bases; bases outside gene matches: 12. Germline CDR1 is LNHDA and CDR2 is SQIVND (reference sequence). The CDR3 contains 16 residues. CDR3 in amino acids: CASSKRLAGQNGELFF. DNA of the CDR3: TGTGCCAGTAGTAAAAGACTAGCCGGCCAAAACGGGGAGCTGTTTTTT.

CDR3 sequence reads: CASSFGGGIRETQYF. In nucleotides, the CDR3 is TGTGCCAGCAGCTTCGGCGGGGGGATACGAGAGACCCAGTACTTC. The genes are TRBV7-9 and TRBJ2-5; 8 nucleotides match TRBD2. CDR1 SEHNR and CDR2 FQNEAQ come from the germline V gene (reference sequence). V trimming: 3 bases; J trimming: 4 bases; junction bases outside the gene matches: 7. The CDR3 consists of 15 residues. Based on the CDR3 plus reference TRBV7-9 and TRBJ2-5, the full variable domain is DTGVSQNPRHKITKRGQNVTFRCDPISEHNRLYWYRQTLGQGPEFLTYFQNEAQLEKSRLLSDRFSAERPKGSFSTLEIQRTEQGDSAMYLCASSFGGGIRETQYFGPGTRLLVL.

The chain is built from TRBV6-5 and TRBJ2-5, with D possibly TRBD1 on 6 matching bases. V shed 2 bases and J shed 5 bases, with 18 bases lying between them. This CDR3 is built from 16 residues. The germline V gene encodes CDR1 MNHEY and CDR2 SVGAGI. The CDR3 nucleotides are TGTGCCAGCAGTTACAGCGGTGGTCAGGGGCTGGAGACCCAGTACTTC. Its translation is CASSYSGGQGLETQYF.

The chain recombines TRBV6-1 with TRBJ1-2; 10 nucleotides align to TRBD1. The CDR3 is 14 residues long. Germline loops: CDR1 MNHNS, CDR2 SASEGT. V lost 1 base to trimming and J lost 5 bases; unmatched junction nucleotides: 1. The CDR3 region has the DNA TGTGCCAGCAGTGAAGGACAGGGGGCGTATGGCTACACCTTC. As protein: CASSEGQGAYGYTF.

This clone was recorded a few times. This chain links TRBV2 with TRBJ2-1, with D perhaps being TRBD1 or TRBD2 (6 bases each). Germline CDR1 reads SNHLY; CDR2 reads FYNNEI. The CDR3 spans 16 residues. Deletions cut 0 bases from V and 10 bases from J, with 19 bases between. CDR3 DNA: TGTGCCAGCAGTGAAGCAGGATGGGGGGCTAGCAGGGAGCAGTTCTTC. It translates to CASSEAGWGASREQFF. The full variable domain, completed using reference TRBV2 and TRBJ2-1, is EPEVTQTPSHQVTQMGQEVILRCVPISNHLYFYWYRQILGQKVEFLVSFYNNEISEKSEIFDDQFSVERPDGSNFTLKIRSTKLEDSAMYFCASSEAGWGASREQFFGPGTRLTVL.

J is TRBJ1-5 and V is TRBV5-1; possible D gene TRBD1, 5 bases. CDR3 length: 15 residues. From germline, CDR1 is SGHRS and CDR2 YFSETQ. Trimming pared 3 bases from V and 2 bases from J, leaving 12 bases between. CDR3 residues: CASSWDSGGNQPQHF. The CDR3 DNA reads TGCGCCAGCAGCTGGGACTCCGGCGGCAATCAGCCCCAGCATTTT.